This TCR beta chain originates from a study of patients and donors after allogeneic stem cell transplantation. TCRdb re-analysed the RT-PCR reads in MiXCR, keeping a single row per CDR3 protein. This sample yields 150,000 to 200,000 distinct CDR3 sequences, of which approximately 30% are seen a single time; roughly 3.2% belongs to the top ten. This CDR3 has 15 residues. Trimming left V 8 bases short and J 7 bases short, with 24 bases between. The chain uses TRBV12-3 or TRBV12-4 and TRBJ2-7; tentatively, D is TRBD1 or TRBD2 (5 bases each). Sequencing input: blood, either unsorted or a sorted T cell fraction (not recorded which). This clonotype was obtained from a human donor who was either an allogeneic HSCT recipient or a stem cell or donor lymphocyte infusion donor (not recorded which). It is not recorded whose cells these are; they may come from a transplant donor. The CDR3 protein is CASRSLLGAPEEQYF. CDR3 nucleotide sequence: TGTGCCAGCCGAAGTCTCCTCGGGGCCCCAGAGGAGCAGTACTTC.